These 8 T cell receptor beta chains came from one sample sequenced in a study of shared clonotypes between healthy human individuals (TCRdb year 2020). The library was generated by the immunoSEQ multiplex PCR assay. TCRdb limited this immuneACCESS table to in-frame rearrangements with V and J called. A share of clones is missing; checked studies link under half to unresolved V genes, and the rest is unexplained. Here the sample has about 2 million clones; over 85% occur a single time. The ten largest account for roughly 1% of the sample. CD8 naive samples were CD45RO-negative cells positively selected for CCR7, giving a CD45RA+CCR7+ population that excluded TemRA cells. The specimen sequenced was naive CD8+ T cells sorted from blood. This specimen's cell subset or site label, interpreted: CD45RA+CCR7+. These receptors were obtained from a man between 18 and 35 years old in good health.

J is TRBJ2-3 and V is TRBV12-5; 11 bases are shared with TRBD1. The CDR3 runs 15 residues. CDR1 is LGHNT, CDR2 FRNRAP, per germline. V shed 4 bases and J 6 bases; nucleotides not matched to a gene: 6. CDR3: CASGSGQGALDTQYF. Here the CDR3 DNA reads TGTGCTAGTGGTTCTGGACAGGGGGCTTTGGATACGCAGTATTTT.

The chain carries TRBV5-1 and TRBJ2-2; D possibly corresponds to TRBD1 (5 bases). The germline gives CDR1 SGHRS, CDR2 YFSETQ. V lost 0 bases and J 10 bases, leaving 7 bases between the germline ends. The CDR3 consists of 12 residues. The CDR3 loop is CASSLVGEELFF. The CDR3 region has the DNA TGCGCCAGCAGCTTGGTAGGGGAGGAGCTGTTTTTT.

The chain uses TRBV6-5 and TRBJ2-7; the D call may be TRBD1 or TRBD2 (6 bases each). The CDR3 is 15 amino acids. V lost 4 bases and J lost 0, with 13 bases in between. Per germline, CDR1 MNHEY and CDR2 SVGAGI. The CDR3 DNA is TGTGCCAGCAGTTCCGGGGGACACAGCTCCTACGAGCAGTACTTC. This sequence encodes CASSSGGHSSYEQYF.

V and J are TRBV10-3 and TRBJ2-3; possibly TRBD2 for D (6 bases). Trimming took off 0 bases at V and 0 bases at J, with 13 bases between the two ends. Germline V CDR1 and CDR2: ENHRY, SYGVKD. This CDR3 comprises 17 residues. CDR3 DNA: TGTGCCATCAGTGAGTCCTGGACTACCTCTAGCACAGATACGCAGTATTTT. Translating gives CAISESWTTSSTDTQYF.

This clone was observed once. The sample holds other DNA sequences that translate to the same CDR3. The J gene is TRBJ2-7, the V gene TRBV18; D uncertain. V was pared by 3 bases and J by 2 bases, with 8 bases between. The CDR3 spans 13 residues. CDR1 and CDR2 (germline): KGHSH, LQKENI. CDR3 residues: CASSPGQTYEQYF. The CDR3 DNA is TGTGCCAGCTCACCCGGGCAGACCTACGAGCAGTACTTC.

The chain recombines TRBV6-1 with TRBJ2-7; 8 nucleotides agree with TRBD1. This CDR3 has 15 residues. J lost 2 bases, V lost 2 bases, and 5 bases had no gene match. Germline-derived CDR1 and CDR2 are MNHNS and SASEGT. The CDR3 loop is CASSEILGQAYEQYF. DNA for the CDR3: TGTGCCAGCAGTGAAATACTGGGACAGGCCTACGAGCAGTACTTC.

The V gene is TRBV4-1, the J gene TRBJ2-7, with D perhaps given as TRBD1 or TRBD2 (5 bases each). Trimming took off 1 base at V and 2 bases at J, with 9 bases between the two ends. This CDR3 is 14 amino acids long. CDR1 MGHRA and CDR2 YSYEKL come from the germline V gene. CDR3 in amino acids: CASSQVWGTYEQYF. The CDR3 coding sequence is TGCGCCAGCAGCCAAGTGTGGGGGACCTACGAGCAGTACTTC.

Here the CDR3 reads CASAGTGHNQPQHF. CDR3 nucleotides: TGTGCCAGCGCCGGGACAGGGCACAATCAGCCCCAGCATTTT. The rearrangement joins TRBV6-5 to TRBJ1-5, with TRBD1 matching 9 bases. The germline V gene encodes CDR1 MNHEY and CDR2 SVGAGI. This CDR3 is 14 amino acids long. V was clipped by 8 bases and J by 3 bases; unmatched bases: 5.